A selection of T cell receptor beta chains follows, all from one sample in a study of human T cells and chemical hapten exposure. TCRdb reanalysed the reads using MiXCR and keeps one entry per CDR3 protein. The repertoire holds roughly 120,000 distinct CDR3 sequences, with approximately 9% as singletons. The specimen sequenced was whole blood. The source of these receptors is a human donor in good health. Some clones in this sample may be carry-over from other donors' samples. Each CDR3 is given with its conserved first and last residue. D genes are given only for firm matches. Some rows mark clone size as missing; the rest say once, few, many or name a class of expanded clone.

D: .
V: TRBV27
size: many
CDR3: CASSGLNTEAFF

D: TRBD1
V: TRBV28
size: few
CDR3: CASSSWTGTGELFF

D: TRBD2
V: TRBV18
size: .
CDR3: CASSPPAGGRTDTQYF

D: .
V: TRBV12-5
size: many
CDR3: CASRQGRNTEAFF

D: TRBD1
V: TRBV6-6
size: many
CDR3: CASSPGQGISYGYTF

D: .
V: TRBV28
size: many
CDR3: CASSSEPNSPLHF

D: TRBD1
V: TRBV7-2
size: many
CDR3: CASSPRLPRGENTEAFF

D: .
V: TRBV7-2
size: many
CDR3: CASSRDSLYEQYF

D: TRBD1
V: TRBV7-9
size: many
CDR3: CASSSRTGGSANEKLFF

D: TRBD1
V: TRBV7-9
size: many
CDR3: CASSPTGGFDQPQHF

D: .
V: TRBV11-2
size: .
CDR3: CATQEGGQNQPQHF

D: .
V: TRBV7-8
size: .
CDR3: CASSLPSGRNTEAFF

D: .
V: TRBV19
size: few
CDR3: CASSIGGAGIGTGELFF

D: .
V: TRBV7-7
size: once
CDR3: CASSPLGLGGKETQYF

D: TRBD1
V: TRBV19
size: few
CDR3: CASSDRDSSYNEQFF

D: TRBD1
V: TRBV10-3
size: many
CDR3: CAIRSGTGLNEQFF

D: TRBD2
V: TRBV20-1
size: few
CDR3: CSAQSFGASGNYEQYF

D: .
V: TRBV10-3
size: many
CDR3: CAISEFEPDRSNYGYTF

D: .
V: TRBV25-1
size: many
CDR3: CASGRGGTDTQYF

D: .
V: TRBV6-5
size: .
CDR3: CASSNPGTGELFF

D: TRBD1
V: TRBV29-1
size: many
CDR3: CSVYRDRGLPEAFF

D: .
V: TRBV29-1
size: .
CDR3: CSVEGSEQFF

D: .
V: TRBV20-1
size: .
CDR3: CSATQDRTSSGNTIYF

D: .
V: TRBV27
size: many
CDR3: CASSPSRGGAIRQPQHF

D: .
V: TRBV18
size: .
CDR3: CASSPPSQETQYF

D: .
V: TRBV7-2
size: few
CDR3: CASSLVGGATEAFF

D: TRBD2
V: TRBV3-1
size: .
CDR3: CASSPRRGYTGELFF

D: TRBD2
V: TRBV4-2
size: .
CDR3: CASSKLAGVSTDTQYF

D: .
V: TRBV9
size: .
CDR3: CASSVEGNRESSEQFF

D: TRBD2
V: TRBV28
size: many
CDR3: CASSLMRPGLAGNEQFF

D: .
V: TRBV19
size: few
CDR3: CASRLGRTVSSYEQYF

D: .
V: TRBV25-1
size: .
CDR3: CASSELSNEQFF

D: TRBD2
V: TRBV5-1
size: .
CDR3: CASSRGLAVYSSTDTQYF

D: TRBD2
V: TRBV5-1
size: .
CDR3: CASSFQGSGGETQYF

D: .
V: TRBV21-1
size: many
CDR3: CASSKAPDSTGNTIYF